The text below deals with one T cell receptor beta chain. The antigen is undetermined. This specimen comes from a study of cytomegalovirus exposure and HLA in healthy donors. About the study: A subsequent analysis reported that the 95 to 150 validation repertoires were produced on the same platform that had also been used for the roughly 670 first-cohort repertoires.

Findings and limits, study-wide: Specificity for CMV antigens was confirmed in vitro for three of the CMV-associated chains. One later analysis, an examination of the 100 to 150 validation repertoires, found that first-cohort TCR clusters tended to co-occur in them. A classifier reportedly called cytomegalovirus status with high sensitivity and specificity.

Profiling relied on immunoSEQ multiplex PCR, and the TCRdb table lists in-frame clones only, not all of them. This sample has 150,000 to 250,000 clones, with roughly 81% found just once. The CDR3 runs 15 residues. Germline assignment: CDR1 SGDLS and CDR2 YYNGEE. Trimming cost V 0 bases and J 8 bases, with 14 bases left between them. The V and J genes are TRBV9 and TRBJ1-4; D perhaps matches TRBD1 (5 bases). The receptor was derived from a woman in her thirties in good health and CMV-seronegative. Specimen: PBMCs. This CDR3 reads CASSVAAGRGEKLFF. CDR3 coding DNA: TGTGCCAGCAGCGTAGCGGCAGGGAGGGGAGAAAAACTGTTTTTT.